This T cell receptor beta chain was observed in a study of T cell responses to AZD1222 COVID-19 vaccine. Germline CDR1 and CDR2: KGHDR and SFDVKD. V was shortened by 1 base and J by 6 bases, with 2 bases between the two germline ends. This CDR3 is built from 12 residues. Study conclusions and caveats: Reports indicate that nearly half of spike-specific TCRs are directed at unmutated variant regions.

TCRdb's table, derived via immunoSEQ multiplex PCR, lists solely in-frame clones and lacks some. The repertoire holds about 150,000 clones, over 80% seen once, with around 3.8% in the top ten. On this clone: Its matching antigen is unknown.

Samples with a second dose at about 4 or about 12 weeks were pooled together. The source material was peripheral blood, sampled 28 days after the second AZD1222 dose. The chain recombines TRBV24-1 with TRBJ2-2; D gene ambiguous. The sequence was collected from an adult who received the AZD1222 COVID-19 vaccine. CDR3 in amino acids: CATSDFPGELFF. The CDR3 coding sequence is TGTGCCACCAGTGATTTCCCCGGGGAGCTGTTTTTT.